This T cell receptor (beta chain) was retrieved from a study of control samples from healthy donors and cancer patients. Sequenced by immunoSEQ multiplex PCR; TCRdb stores in-frame clones only, minus some. The table shows roughly 170,000 clones, with about 93% occurring only once. The germline CDR1 and CDR2 sequences are SGHRS and YFSETQ. The ends were cut back, 7 bases at V and 2 bases at J, with 11 bases in the middle. CDR3 length: 13 amino acids. The V and J genes are TRBV5-1 and TRBJ2-3, with D tentatively TRBD1 (6 bases). This TCR derives from a man aged 18 to 35 in good health. What was sequenced was blood. The CDR3 region is CASRGDITDTQYF. The DNA of the CDR3 is TGCGCCAGCCGAGGGGACATCACAGATACGCAGTATTTT.